This T cell receptor (beta chain) was sequenced in a study of response to subunit inactivated influenza vaccine (dated by TCRdb to between 2017 and 2018). For context, the study as a whole: The study used deep quantitative T cell receptor repertoire profiling to track responses to a trivalent subunit inactivated influenza vaccine.

The investigation overall reported the following: According to the authors, only a limited number of new T cells may be recruited by each seasonal influenza vaccination.

This clonotype was counted only a few times. Its specific antigen is unknown. No much larger clone is present one base from it, and per-base qualities are unavailable. Library generation was performed with RT-PCR. The sample was run on an Illumina HiSeq 2500. TCRdb trimmed public reads at Q25 via fastp, called clones via MiXCR and kept in-frame beta chains. Every entry covers one CDR3 protein and lists the most common genes and DNA from its rows. For this sample there are around 320,000 distinct CDR3 sequences; about 20% appear just once. Jointly, the top ten make up approximately 10% of the sample. The sequence came from a man between 50 and 75 years old who received an inactivated influenza vaccine. Donor details come from another sample of the same person, matched by shared clones. This material consisted of PBMCs from blood, taken approximately 20 months after vaccination.

The sequence in DNA is TGTGCCAGCAGCTTAGCGGAGTCAGGGGGTGACACTGAAGCTTTCTTT. Translated, this gives CASSLAESGGDTEAFF. Recombination connected TRBV7-9 to TRBJ1-1; 7 bases in the middle match TRBD1. From its cysteine to its phenylalanine, the CDR3 spans 16 amino acids. This entry keeps only the CDR3 DNA: 48 bases, framed from base 1. V is pruned by 0 bases and J by 3 bases, leaving 7 bases of the junction without a gene match. Taken from the germline V gene (reference sequence), the CDR1 and CDR2 loops are SEHNR and FQNEAQ. Reference TRBV7-9 and TRBJ1-1 proteins supply the regions before and after the CDR3; the full variable domain is: DTGVSQNPRHKITKRGQNVTFRCDPISEHNRLYWYRQTLGQGPEFLTYFQNEAQLEKSRLLSDRFSAERPKGSFSTLEIQRTEQGDSAMYLCASSLAESGGDTEAFFGQGTRLTVV.